This T cell receptor (beta chain) was sequenced during a study of long-term antiretroviral therapy in people with HIV. Running of the v3.0 immunoSEQ assay took place at survey level. Using immunoSEQ multiplex PCR, the repertoire was profiled, and TCRdb retains in-frame clones only, with some absent. The data show approximately 34,000 clones, 83% seen once. Germline V lookup: CDR1 SQVTM, CDR2 ANQGSEA. V lost 1 base and J lost 5; bases outside the gene matches: 9. CDR3 length: 16 residues. The chain uses TRBV29-1 and TRBJ2-3; 10 positions agree with TRBD2. The sequence derives from a man between 18 and 35 years old with HIV. The starting material was unsorted PBMCs, obtained 1 year after starting antiretroviral therapy. The CDR3 is CSVEGGSGGDEDTQYF. CDR3 nucleotides: TGCAGCGTTGAAGGGGGAAGCGGGGGGGATGAAGATACGCAGTATTTT.